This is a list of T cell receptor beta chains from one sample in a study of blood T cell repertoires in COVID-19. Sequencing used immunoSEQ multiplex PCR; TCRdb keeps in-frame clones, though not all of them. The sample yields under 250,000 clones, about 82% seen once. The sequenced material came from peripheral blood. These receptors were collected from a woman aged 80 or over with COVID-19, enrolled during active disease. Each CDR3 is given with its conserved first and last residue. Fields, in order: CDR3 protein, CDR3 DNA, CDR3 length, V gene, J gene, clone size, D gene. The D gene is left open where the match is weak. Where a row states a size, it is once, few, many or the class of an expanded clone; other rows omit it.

CASFGQGAGHYGYTF,TGTGCCAGCTTCGGACAGGGGGCGGGTCACTATGGCTACACCTTC,15,TRBV6-5,TRBJ1-2,-,TRBD1
CASSLAGGAADTQYF,TGCGCCAGCAGCTTGGCCGGCGGGGCGGCAGATACGCAGTATTTT,15,TRBV5-1,TRBJ2-3,-,-
CASRVGRGPTTGELFF,TGTGCCAGCAGGGTAGGAAGGGGGCCTACCACCGGGGAGCTGTTTTTT,16,TRBV2,TRBJ2-2,-,TRBD1
CASSLVSGRLEAFF,TGTGCCAGCAGCTTAGTGTCAGGGAGGCTTGAAGCTTTCTTT,14,TRBV11-2,TRBJ1-1,-,-
CASSQTDRGNGYTF,TGTGCCAGCAGCCAGACTGACAGGGGTAACGGCTACACCTTC,14,TRBV3-1/TRBV3-2,TRBJ1-2,-,TRBD1
CASSPQNVEVGELFF,TGCGCCAGCAGCCCCCAAAATGTGGAGGTCGGGGAGCTGTTTTTT,15,TRBV5-1,TRBJ2-2,-,-
CASNTGRVGETQYF,TGTGCCAGCAACACAGGGCGAGTGGGGGAGACCCAGTACTTC,14,TRBV2,TRBJ2-5,-,-
CASSQDGVWGYTF,TGTGCCAGCAGCCAAGACGGGGTATGGGGCTACACCTTC,13,TRBV3-1/TRBV3-2,TRBJ1-2,-,-
CASSHLRGEKVF,TGTGCCAGCAGCCATCTCAGGGGCGAGAAAGTTTTT,12,TRBV3-1/TRBV3-2,TRBJ1-4,-,-
CASSLAWAPYNEQFF,TGTGCCAGCAGCTTAGCGTGGGCGCCTTACAATGAGCAGTTCTTC,15,TRBV7-2,TRBJ2-1,-,-
CAIRQGADEKLFF,TGTGCCATTAGACAGGGGGCAGATGAAAAACTGTTTTTT,13,TRBV10-3,TRBJ1-4,-,TRBD1
CASSRQGINYGYTF,TGCGCCAGCAGCCGACAGGGGATTAACTATGGCTACACCTTC,14,TRBV5-1,TRBJ1-2,-,TRBD1
CASSLDGTPNTEAFF,TGTGCCAGCAGCTTAGATGGGACACCGAACACTGAAGCTTTCTTT,15,TRBV7-2,TRBJ1-1,-,-
CASSQLAGVYEQYF,TGCGCCAGCAGCCAACTAGCGGGGGTCTACGAGCAGTACTTC,14,TRBV4-1,TRBJ2-7,few,TRBD2
CASSLAVGDLSNYGYTF,TGTGCCAGCAGCTTAGCGGTGGGCGACCTGAGCAACTATGGCTACACCTTC,17,TRBV7-9,TRBJ1-2,-,-
CASSFEATPFSEQFF,TGTGCCAGCAGCTTCGAGGCTACGCCTTTTAGTGAGCAGTTCTTC,15,TRBV5-4,TRBJ2-1,-,-
CASSLQASGGASSYEQFF,TGTGCCAGCAGCTTACAGGCCAGCGGGGGGGCTAGTAGCTATGAGCAGTTCTTC,18,TRBV7-8,TRBJ2-1,-,TRBD2
CASSQGFGTAHTEAFF,TGCGCCAGCAGCCAAGGCTTTGGGACAGCGCACACTGAAGCTTTCTTT,16,TRBV4-1,TRBJ1-1,-,TRBD1
CASLGGSHKNTEAFF,TGTGCCAGCTTAGGGGGCAGCCATAAAAACACTGAAGCTTTCTTT,15,TRBV28,TRBJ1-1,once,TRBD1
CASSPGAGTSNQPQHF,TGTGCCAGCTCACCGGGGGCGGGTACTAGCAATCAGCCCCAGCATTTT,16,TRBV18,TRBJ1-5,-,-
CASTTTVRGSYEQYF,TGTGCCAGTACTACGACAGTTAGGGGCTCCTACGAGCAGTACTTC,15,TRBV19,TRBJ2-7,once,-
CATSDPGGQPQHF,TGTGCCACCAGTGATCCGGGCGGGCAGCCCCAGCATTTT,13,TRBV24-1,TRBJ1-5,-,-
CASSYGTGVSGGYTF,TGTGCCAGCAGTTACGGGACAGGGGTTTCGGGAGGCTACACCTTC,15,TRBV6-5,TRBJ1-2,-,TRBD1
CAISESAGLNTEAFF,TGTGCCATCAGTGAGTCGGCAGGTTTGAACACTGAAGCTTTCTTT,15,TRBV10-3,TRBJ1-1,-,-
CASSYYRQGAHEQYF,TGTGCCAGCAGTTACTACCGACAGGGGGCGCACGAGCAGTACTTC,15,TRBV6-2/TRBV6-3,TRBJ2-7,few,TRBD1
CASSPVLEAANQPQHF,TGTGCCAGCTCACCGGTTTTGGAGGCGGCCAATCAGCCCCAGCATTTT,16,TRBV18,TRBJ1-5,few,-
CASSFQGSYNSPLHF,TGTGCCAGCAGCTTCCAGGGTTCCTATAATTCACCCCTCCACTTT,15,TRBV7-9,TRBJ1-6,few,-
CASSSGLGYTF,TGTGCCAGCAGTTCGGGTCTTGGCTACACCTTC,11,TRBV6-5,TRBJ1-2,-,-
CASSPQQGENSPLHF,TGTGCCAGCTCACCCCAACAGGGGGAGAATTCACCCCTCCACTTT,15,TRBV18,TRBJ1-6,-,TRBD1
CASRLTRVSNEKLFF,TGTGCCAGCAGGCTTACTCGAGTGTCTAATGAAAAACTGTTTTTT,15,TRBV6-6,TRBJ1-4,-,-
CASSWTATATNEKLFF,TGCGCCAGCAGCTGGACAGCGACAGCAACTAATGAAAAACTGTTTTTT,16,TRBV4-1,TRBJ1-4,-,-
CASSFADRGDGYTF,TGTGCCAGCAGCTTTGCAGACAGGGGAGATGGCTACACCTTC,14,TRBV7-9,TRBJ1-2,-,TRBD1
CASSYGQGRDGYTF,TGTGCCAGCAGTTACGGACAGGGGAGAGATGGCTACACCTTC,14,TRBV6-6,TRBJ1-2,-,TRBD1
CASSLAGPGTEAFF,TGTGCCAGCAGTTTAGCAGGCCCGGGGACTGAAGCTTTCTTT,14,TRBV28,TRBJ1-1,-,-
CASSFGENTEAFF,TGTGCCAGCAGCTTCGGGGAGAACACTGAAGCTTTCTTT,13,TRBV11-2,TRBJ1-1,-,-
CASSLGTGLGNTIYF,TGTGCCAGCAGCTTAGGGACAGGGCTTGGAAACACCATATATTTT,15,TRBV7-8,TRBJ1-3,-,TRBD1
CASSAEGRGNTIYF,TGTGCCAGCAGCGCTGAGGGCCGCGGAAACACCATATATTTT,14,TRBV9,TRBJ1-3,-,-
CAGRDSSYNEQFF,TGTGCCGGACGGGACTCAAGCTACAATGAGCAGTTCTTC,13,TRBV6-5,TRBJ2-1,few,-
CASSKIAGPGHEQFF,TGCGCCAGCAGTAAGATAGCGGGGCCCGGGCATGAGCAGTTCTTC,15,TRBV5-1,TRBJ2-1,-,TRBD2
CASIRSGNTEAFF,TGTGCCAGCATAAGGAGCGGGAACACTGAAGCTTTCTTT,13,TRBV14,TRBJ1-1,-,-
CASSLEDSNYGYTF,TGCGCCAGCAGCTTGGAGGACAGCAACTATGGCTACACCTTC,14,TRBV5-1,TRBJ1-2,-,-
CASSIPPSGGTGELFF,TGTGCCAGTAGTATACCCCCTAGCGGGGGTACCGGGGAGCTGTTTTTT,16,TRBV19,TRBJ2-2,-,TRBD2
CASSPSRGGGSEQFF,TGTGCCAGCAGTCCCTCCCGGGGAGGCGGAAGTGAGCAGTTCTTC,15,TRBV28,TRBJ2-1,-,-
CASSVDRMGQPQHF,TGTGCCAGCAGCGTAGACAGGATGGGTCAGCCCCAGCATTTT,14,TRBV9,TRBJ1-5,-,-
CASSFLKDFQTYNEQFF,TGTGCCAGCAGTTTCTTAAAGGACTTCCAAACCTACAATGAGCAGTTCTTC,17,TRBV28,TRBJ2-1,once,-
CASSLSHRAEGEGELFF,TGTGCCAGCAGCCTATCACACAGGGCGGAAGGCGAGGGGGAGCTGTTTTTT,17,TRBV3-1/TRBV3-2,TRBJ2-2,-,-
CASSLRDSDTQYF,TGTGCCAGCAGCTTGAGGGACTCAGATACGCAGTATTTT,13,TRBV11-3,TRBJ2-3,-,-
CASSLASGSNSPLHF,TGCGCCAGCAGCTTGGCCTCTGGCAGTAATTCACCCCTCCACTTT,15,TRBV5-1,TRBJ1-6,-,-
CASSRGQNNSPLHF,TGTGCCAGCAGCCGTGGACAGAATAATTCACCCCTCCACTTT,14,TRBV6-4,TRBJ1-6,once,-
CASSFGPGRDSPLHF,TGTGCCAGCAGTTTTGGACCCGGGAGGGACTCACCCCTCCACTTT,15,TRBV7-6,TRBJ1-6,-,-
CASSLVGQGAGKLFF,TGTGCCAGCAGCTTAGTGGGACAGGGGGCGGGAAAACTGTTTTTT,15,TRBV7-2,TRBJ1-4,-,TRBD1
CASSPPNSDEKLFF,TGTGCCAGCTCACCGCCCAACTCGGATGAAAAACTGTTTTTT,14,TRBV18,TRBJ1-4,-,-
CAWADSSYEQYF,TGTGCCTGGGCGGACAGCTCCTACGAGCAGTACTTC,12,TRBV30,TRBJ2-7,once,-
CASSPRRGLNSPLHF,TGTGCCAGCAGCCCTCGTCGTGGCCTGAATTCACCCCTCCACTTT,15,TRBV14,TRBJ1-6,few,-